Sequencing of this T cell receptor (beta chain) was carried out in a study of tumor-infiltrating lymphocytes in oesophageal squamous cell carcinoma. CDR3 size: 17 residues. Germline CDR1 reads SGHTA; CDR2 reads FQGNSA. V was trimmed by 4 bases and J by 0 bases, leaving 16 bases between them. TCRdb analysed the PCR reads with MiXCR anew, one entry per CDR3 protein. The sample holds roughly 16,000 distinct CDR3 sequences; roughly 50% are singletons and the top ten take approximately 44%. This receptor was taken from a female donor with esophageal squamous cell carcinoma. The sequenced sample consisted of normal esophageal tissue next to the tumor. The chain carries TRBV7-2 and TRBJ1-5; a possible D gene is TRBD1 (6 bases). CDR3 nucleotides: TGTGCCAGCAGCTATACCGGGACACCTTATAGCAATCAGCCCCAGCATTTT. Protein: CASSYTGTPYSNQPQHF.